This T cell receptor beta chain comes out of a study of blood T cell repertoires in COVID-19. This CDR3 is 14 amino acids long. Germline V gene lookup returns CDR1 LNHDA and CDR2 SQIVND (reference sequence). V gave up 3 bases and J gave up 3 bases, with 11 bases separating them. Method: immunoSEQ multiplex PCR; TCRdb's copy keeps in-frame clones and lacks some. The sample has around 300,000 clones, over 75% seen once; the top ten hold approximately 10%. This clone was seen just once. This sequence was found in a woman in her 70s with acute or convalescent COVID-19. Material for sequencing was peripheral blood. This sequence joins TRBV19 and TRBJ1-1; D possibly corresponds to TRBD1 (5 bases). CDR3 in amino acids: CASSMTAGDTEAFF. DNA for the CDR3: TGTGCCAGTAGTATGACAGCTGGGGACACTGAAGCTTTCTTT.